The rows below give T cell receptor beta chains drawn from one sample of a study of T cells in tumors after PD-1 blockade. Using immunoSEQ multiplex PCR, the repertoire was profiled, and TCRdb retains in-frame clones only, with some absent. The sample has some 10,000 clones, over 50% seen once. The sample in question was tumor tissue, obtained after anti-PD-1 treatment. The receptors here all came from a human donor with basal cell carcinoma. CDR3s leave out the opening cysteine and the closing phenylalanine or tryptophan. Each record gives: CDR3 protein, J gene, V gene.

ASSLAGERSGYT TRBJ1-2 TRBV18
ASSREYRGAEKLF TRBJ1-4 TRBV4-1
ASSLRGEETQY TRBJ2-5 TRBV5-4
ASSLLGARANQPQH TRBJ1-5 TRBV28
ASSKSGGGGEQY TRBJ2-7 TRBV5-1
ASSWSGLSTDTQY TRBJ2-3 TRBV5-1
ASSFGNTEAF TRBJ1-1 TRBV5-1
ASTPRLGQPQH TRBJ1-5 TRBV19
ASSYHRTSGRFPDTQY TRBJ2-3 TRBV6-2/TRBV6-3
ASSQGQGRNQPQH TRBJ1-5 TRBV7-2
ASSSTGVTQETQY TRBJ2-5 TRBV5-1
ASSYSSRGQFASSYNEQF TRBJ2-1 TRBV6-2/TRBV6-3
ASSVGQGYRLGAF TRBJ1-1 TRBV11-3
ASSIDQGWYGYT TRBJ1-2 TRBV19
ASTGASNTEAF TRBJ1-1 TRBV18
ASSLGQGDRYT TRBJ1-2 TRBV2
ASSQGDEQY TRBJ2-7 TRBV25-1
ASSIRGQGAYEQY TRBJ2-7 TRBV19
ASSHATGLSGANVLT TRBJ2-6 TRBV4-1
ASSQQSTDTQY TRBJ2-3 TRBV18
ASGDRTANEKLF TRBJ1-4 TRBV19
ASSPHPGNEQF TRBJ2-1 TRBV11-1
ASSLGAGAQETQY TRBJ2-5 TRBV5-4
ASSSRGAHGYT TRBJ1-2 TRBV5-1
ASSQTSGGETQY TRBJ2-5 TRBV4-2
ATTSGQFPFIAF TRBJ1-1 TRBV24-1
ASSGRDRDHEQY TRBJ2-7 TRBV6-4
ASSLTSTSEAF TRBJ1-1 TRBV7-3
ATSDFDDSGANVLT TRBJ2-6 TRBV24-1
AILAGDYEQY TRBJ2-7 TRBV5-1
ASSPLAEQY TRBJ2-7 TRBV7-9
ASSSLGGYT TRBJ1-2 TRBV6-2/TRBV6-3
ASRGQLRNTEAF TRBJ1-1 TRBV4-1
ASSQEEGGPDTQY TRBJ2-3 TRBV4-3
ASSLYPGLNEQY TRBJ2-7 TRBV5-1
ASSQTSGVGEQY TRBJ2-7 TRBV4-3
SDSLQMNTEAF TRBJ1-1 TRBV29-1
ASRPGDHEQY TRBJ2-7 TRBV12-2
ASSIGGGQGAGANVLT TRBJ2-6 TRBV19
ASSQESGDPLNSPLH TRBJ1-6 TRBV4-3
ASSPRGNTGELF TRBJ2-2 TRBV9
ASSWGLGETQY TRBJ2-5 TRBV5-6
ASSLGMGTDKNYGYT TRBJ1-2 TRBV5-4
ASSLQEGLNQPQH TRBJ1-5 TRBV7-6